This record looks at one T cell receptor (beta chain) sequence and its context. Its antigen is as yet unknown. The data originate from a study of OX40 agonist ivuxolimab in advanced cancers. Background on the study: Every 2 weeks, patients got intravenous ivuxolimab at one of six dose levels (0.01-10 mg/kg). Findings of the study overall: Expanded clones belonging to CD8+ T cells outnumbered, on average, those of CD4+. Nonresponders included some who also had low normalized T-cell clonal expansion. Blood T cells, both CD4+ and CD8+, expanded clonally by week 6 at 0.1 to 3.0 mg/kg.

Only in-frame clones appear in the TCRdb table, and some are missing; sequencing was by immunoSEQ multiplex PCR. The sample lists 60,000 to 70,000 clones; about nine tenths were seen once. CDR1 GTSNPN and CDR2 SVGIG come from the germline V gene (reference sequence). This CDR3 region has 14 residues. V was clipped by 6 bases and J by 0 bases; unmatched bases: 4. Sample: CD4+ or CD8+ T cells sorted from blood, taken in a trial of the OX40 agonist ivuxolimab. The receptor comes from an adult with an advanced solid tumor such as melanoma, head and neck, liver or kidney cancer. The chain recombines TRBV30 with TRBJ2-2, with TRBD1 identical over 7 bases. The CDR3 sequence is CACTGQTNTGELFF. The CDR3 bases are TGTGCCTGTACGGGACAGACGAACACCGGGGAGCTGTTTTTT.